This paragraph covers one TCR beta chain sequence. Antigen specificity is unknown. Researchers ran the PCR with 60 Vbeta and 13 Jbeta primers. As originally analysed: Counted up in a later analysis, unique TCR beta chains came to approximately 77 million, with about 10 million shared. Only in-frame clones appear in the TCRdb table, and some are missing; sequencing was by immunoSEQ multiplex PCR. That table is the source of V, J and clone size, and D and trimming were worked out from the DNA. This sample's table reports over 90,000 clones. The sample is drawn from a study of cytomegalovirus exposure and HLA in healthy donors. Overall study context: Unique TCR beta sequences numbering fewer than 130 million came from 150 million to 200 million T cells in an earlier analysis. General study findings and limits: Information on immune exposure was restricted to one variable (CMV serostatus).

The TCR comes from a man in his forties in good health and CMV-seronegative. The specimen sequenced was PBMCs.

CDR3 sequence (DNA): TGTGCCAGCAAGACTAGTTATCCAGATACGCAGTATTTT. As protein: CASKTSYPDTQYF. The chain couples TRBV2 to TRBJ2-3; D may be TRBD2 (6 bases). CDR1 is SNHLY, CDR2 FYNNEI, per germline. Trimming removed 7 bases at V and 4 bases at J, with 12 bases between. CDR3 length: 13 amino acids.